Listed here are 5 T cell receptor beta chains from one sample, sequenced in a study of T cells in Graves' hyperthyroidism and ophthalmopathy (dated by TCRdb to about 2019). Library preparation employed multiplex PCR. The sequencer was an Illumina HiSeq 2000. The TCR beta CDR3 regions were amplified from the RNA transcripts. The TCR CDR3 was subjected to a first round of RT-PCR using the HTBI primer set and the Qiagen OneStep RT-PCR kit. TCRdb reran the public reads through fastp at Q25 and MiXCR, keeping productive beta chains. Merged by CDR3 protein, the rows form single entries marked with the most common genes and DNA. This sample is represented by around 570,000 distinct CDR3 sequences; roughly 21% of them were singletons. The ten biggest clones cover approximately 50% of the sample. The specimen sequenced was blood. The receptors here all came from a man aged 35 to 55 with Graves' ophthalmopathy.

The chain recombines TRBV5-8 with TRBJ2-2, with 8 bases matching TRBD1. Trimming at V came to 0 bases and at J to 4 bases, leaving 17 bases not matched to a gene. CDR1 is SGHTS, CDR2 YDEGEE, per germline. The CDR3 is 20 amino acids. CDR3 sequence reads: CASSLGPPRYDRGSTGELFF. As DNA, the CDR3 is TGTGCCAGCAGCTTGGGGCCTCCTAGATATGACAGGGGAAGCACCGGGGAGCTGTTTTTT.

This clonotype appeared many times. The V gene is TRBV6-1, the J gene TRBJ1-2, with 8 bases lining up with TRBD1. Germline V gene sequence: CDR1 MNHNS, CDR2 SASEGT. V gave up 5 bases and J gave up 8 bases; unmatched junction bases: 16. This CDR3 region has 16 residues. Here the CDR3 reads CASSFSHRGSSKGYTF. CDR3 in DNA: TGTGCCAGCAGTTTTTCGCACAGGGGGAGTAGCAAAGGCTACACCTTC.

This clonotype was found many times. This chain joins TRBV3-1 and TRBJ2-7; 8 bases align to TRBD2. Germline loops: CDR1 LGHDT, CDR2 YNNKEL (reference sequence). This CDR3 comprises 15 residues. Unmatched junction bases numbered 3, after V lost 0 bases and J lost 2 bases. The CDR3 DNA is TGTGCCAGCAGCCAAGATATACTAGCGGCCTACGAGCAGTACTTC. This sequence encodes CASSQDILAAYEQYF.

This clonotype was counted ten times or more. The rearrangement links TRBV11-2 to TRBJ2-2, with a possible D match to TRBD1 (5 bases). From germline, CDR1 is SGHAT and CDR2 FQNNGV. V lost 1 base and J lost 1, with 10 bases in between. The CDR3 runs to 16 residues. CDR3 nucleotides: TGTGCCAGCAGCTTAGTGTTGCAGGGGAACACCGGGGAGCTGTTTTTT. It is translated as CASSLVLQGNTGELFF.

This clonotype was observed a handful of times. CDR3: CASSYSVQANTEAFF. The CDR3, as DNA: TGTGCCAGCAGTTACTCGGTACAGGCAAACACTGAAGCTTTCTTT. This sequence joins TRBV6-5 and TRBJ1-1; D perhaps matches TRBD1 (5 bases). The germline V and J ends were trimmed by 0 bases and 2 bases, with 10 bases remaining between them. The germline gives CDR1 MNHEY, CDR2 SVGAGI. The CDR3 has 15 residues.